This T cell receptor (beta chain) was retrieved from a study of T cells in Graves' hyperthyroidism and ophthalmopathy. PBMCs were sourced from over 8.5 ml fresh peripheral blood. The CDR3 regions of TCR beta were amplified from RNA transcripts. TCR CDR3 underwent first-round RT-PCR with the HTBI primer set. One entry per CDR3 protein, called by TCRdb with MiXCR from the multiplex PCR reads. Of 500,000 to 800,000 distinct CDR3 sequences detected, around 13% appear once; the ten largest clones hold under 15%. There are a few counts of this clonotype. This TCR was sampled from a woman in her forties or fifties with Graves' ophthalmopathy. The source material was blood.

Here the CDR3 DNA reads TGTGCCAGCGGATTGGGGGGGGGGGGCAATGAGCAGTTCTTC. It is translated as CASGLGGGGNEQFF. This sequence joins TRBV2 and TRBJ2-1; 7 bases fit TRBD2. The CDR3 is 14 residues long. In germline, CDR1 is SNHLY, CDR2 FYNNEI. V lost 8 bases and J lost 6; bases outside the gene matches: 10.